This TCR beta chain was captured by sequencing in a study of blood T cell repertoires in COVID-19. Study summary: Material from acute and convalescent COVID-19 was sourced from the United States, Italy and Spain. Nucleic acid was either cDNA or gDNA, and it came from T cells, B-cell-depleted T cells, or PBMCs.

Original processing notes: Cell counts per sample came from amplifying reference gene primers. Assay: immunoSEQ multiplex PCR; the TCRdb copy retains only in-frame clones and omits some. The V and J calls and clone size were taken over from that table, and D and trimming were inferred from the DNA. Of over 35,000 clones in the sample, more than 75% were seen once. Germline-derived CDR1 and CDR2 are LNHDA and SQIVND (reference sequence). V lost 5 bases and J lost 0, with 14 bases in between. The CDR3 sequence is 16 residues long. This sequence originates from a man aged 65 to 79 with active COVID-19. The rearrangement joins TRBV19 to TRBJ2-4; possible D gene TRBD2, 6 bases. The specimen was peripheral blood. The CDR3 DNA is TGTGCCAGTAGTTCCGGGACTGGGAGAGCCAAAAACATTCAGTACTTC. This translates into CASSSGTGRAKNIQYF.